The rows below give T cell receptor beta chains drawn from one sample of a study of blood T cell repertoires in COVID-19. Assay used: immunoSEQ multiplex PCR; TCRdb lists only in-frame clones, some missing. Here the sample spans about 300,000 clones, 85% being singletons. Sequencing input: PBMCs or T cells enriched from blood (not recorded which). The receptors here all came from a woman aged 45-65 years who had recovered from COVID-19. Both conserved end residues are trimmed from each CDR3. Each record gives: V gene, J gene, CDR3 protein.

v_call: TRBV19
j_call: TRBJ1-3
cdr3_aa: ASSMGQGALGNTIY

v_call: TRBV4-3
j_call: TRBJ1-1
cdr3_aa: ASSQDGGRTEAF

v_call: TRBV6-5
j_call: TRBJ1-4
cdr3_aa: ASWGDANEKLF

v_call: TRBV25-1
j_call: TRBJ1-1
cdr3_aa: ASRETEEYTEAF

v_call: TRBV6-6
j_call: TRBJ2-7
cdr3_aa: ASSTPREYSSYEQY

v_call: TRBV20-1
j_call: TRBJ1-2
cdr3_aa: SASPRAYYGYT

v_call: TRBV7-9
j_call: TRBJ2-4
cdr3_aa: ASSPDGGRAKNIQY

v_call: TRBV19
j_call: TRBJ2-7
cdr3_aa: ASSMGTGYEQY

v_call: TRBV19
j_call: TRBJ1-1
cdr3_aa: ASSISGLGNTEAF

v_call: TRBV2
j_call: TRBJ1-6
cdr3_aa: ASRQGGNSPLH

v_call: TRBV5-1
j_call: TRBJ1-4
cdr3_aa: ASSHSTTNEKLF

v_call: TRBV27
j_call: TRBJ2-3
cdr3_aa: ASNRMTSGEDTQY

v_call: TRBV5-4
j_call: TRBJ2-5
cdr3_aa: ASSPPTGRRETQY

v_call: TRBV15
j_call: TRBJ2-3
cdr3_aa: ATSRDVGSEDTDTQY

v_call: TRBV5-8
j_call: TRBJ1-4
cdr3_aa: ASSLPGTENEKLF

v_call: TRBV19
j_call: TRBJ2-2
cdr3_aa: ASSPRTSGSGTGELF

v_call: TRBV29-1
j_call: TRBJ1-5
cdr3_aa: SAGNPGSNQPQH

v_call: TRBV27
j_call: TRBJ2-5
cdr3_aa: ASSLTGGDKETQY

v_call: TRBV7-8
j_call: TRBJ1-4
cdr3_aa: ASSLGRRANEKLF

v_call: TRBV7-9
j_call: TRBJ2-2
cdr3_aa: ASSSGSGFFTGELF

v_call: TRBV7-8
j_call: TRBJ2-2
cdr3_aa: ASSPTLVPGELF

v_call: TRBV6-1
j_call: TRBJ1-1
cdr3_aa: ASSEWQGAQNTEAF

v_call: TRBV7-2
j_call: TRBJ1-5
cdr3_aa: ASSLVQGSQAQH